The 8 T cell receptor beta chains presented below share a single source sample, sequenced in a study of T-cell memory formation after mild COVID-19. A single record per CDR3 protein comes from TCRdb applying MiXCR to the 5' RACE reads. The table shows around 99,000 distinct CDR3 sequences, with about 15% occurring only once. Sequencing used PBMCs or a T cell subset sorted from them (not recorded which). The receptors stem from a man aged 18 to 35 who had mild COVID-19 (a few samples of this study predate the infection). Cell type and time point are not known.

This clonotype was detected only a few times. CDR3 residues: CASRSGDRTLRAFF. The CDR3 coding sequence is TGTGCCAGCAGAAGTGGGGACAGGACGCTTCGGGCTTTCTTT. V usage is TRBV7-8 and J usage is TRBJ1-1, with 8 nucleotides matching TRBD1. This CDR3 has 14 residues. The V gene's germline CDR1 is SGHVS and CDR2 FQNEAQ. Trimming cost V 6 bases and J 11 bases; bases outside gene matches: 14. The full variable domain, its missing parts supplied by reference TRBV7-8 and TRBJ1-1, is GAGVSQSPRYKVAKRGQDVALRCDPISGHVSLFWYQQALGQGPEFLTYFQNEAQLDKSGLPSDRFFAERPEGSVSTLKIQRTQQEDSAVYLCASRSGDRTLRAFFGQGTRLTVV.

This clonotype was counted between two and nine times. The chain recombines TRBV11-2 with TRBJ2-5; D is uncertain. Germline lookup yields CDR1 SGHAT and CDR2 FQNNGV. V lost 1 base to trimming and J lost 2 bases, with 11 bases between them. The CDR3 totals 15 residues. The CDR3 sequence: CASSLGRNAQETQYF. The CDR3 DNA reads TGTGCCAGCAGCTTAGGGCGGAATGCACAAGAGACCCAGTACTTC.

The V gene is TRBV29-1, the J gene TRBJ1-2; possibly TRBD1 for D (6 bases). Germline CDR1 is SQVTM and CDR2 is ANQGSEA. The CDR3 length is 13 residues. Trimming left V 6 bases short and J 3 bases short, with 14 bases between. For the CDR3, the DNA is TGCAGCGTGTACGGGGGGCCGGACTATGGCTACACCTTC. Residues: CSVYGGPDYGYTF.

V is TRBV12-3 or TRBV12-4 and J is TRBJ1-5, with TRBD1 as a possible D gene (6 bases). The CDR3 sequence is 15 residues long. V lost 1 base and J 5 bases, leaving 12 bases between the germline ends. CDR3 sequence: CASSLGQGMDQPQHF. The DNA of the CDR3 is TGTGCCAGCAGTTTAGGGCAGGGGATGGATCAGCCCCAGCATTTT.

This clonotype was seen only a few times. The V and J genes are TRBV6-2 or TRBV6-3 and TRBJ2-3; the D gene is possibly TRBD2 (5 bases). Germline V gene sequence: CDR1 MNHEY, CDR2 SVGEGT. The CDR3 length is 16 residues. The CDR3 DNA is TGTGCTACGTCGGCCCAGGCGGGCCGCTTCGCAGATACGCAGTATTTT. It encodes CATSAQAGRFADTQYF.

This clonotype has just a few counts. The DNA for the CDR3 is TGCGCCAGCAGCCCAGGACAGCAAGGGGGTGAAAAACTGTTTTTT. Translation gives CASSPGQQGGEKLFF. The chain uses TRBV4-1 and TRBJ1-4; D perhaps matches TRBD1 (6 bases). CDR3 length: 15 amino acids. The V gene's germline CDR1 is MGHRA and CDR2 YSYEKL. V lost 4 bases and J 7 bases, leaving 16 bases between the germline ends.

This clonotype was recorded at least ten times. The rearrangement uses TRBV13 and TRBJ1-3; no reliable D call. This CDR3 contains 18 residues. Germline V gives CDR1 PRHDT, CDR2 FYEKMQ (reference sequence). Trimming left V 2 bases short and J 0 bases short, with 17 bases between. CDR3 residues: CASSLFPVAGFSGNTIYF. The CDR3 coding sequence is TGTGCCAGCAGCTTATTTCCGGTCGCGGGATTCTCTGGAAACACCATATATTTT.

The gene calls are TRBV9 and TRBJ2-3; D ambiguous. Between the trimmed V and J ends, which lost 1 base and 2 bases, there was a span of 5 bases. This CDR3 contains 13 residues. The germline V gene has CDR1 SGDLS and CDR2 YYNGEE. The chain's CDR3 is CASSVWDTDTQYF. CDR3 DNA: TGTGCCAGCAGCGTATGGGACACAGATACGCAGTATTTT.